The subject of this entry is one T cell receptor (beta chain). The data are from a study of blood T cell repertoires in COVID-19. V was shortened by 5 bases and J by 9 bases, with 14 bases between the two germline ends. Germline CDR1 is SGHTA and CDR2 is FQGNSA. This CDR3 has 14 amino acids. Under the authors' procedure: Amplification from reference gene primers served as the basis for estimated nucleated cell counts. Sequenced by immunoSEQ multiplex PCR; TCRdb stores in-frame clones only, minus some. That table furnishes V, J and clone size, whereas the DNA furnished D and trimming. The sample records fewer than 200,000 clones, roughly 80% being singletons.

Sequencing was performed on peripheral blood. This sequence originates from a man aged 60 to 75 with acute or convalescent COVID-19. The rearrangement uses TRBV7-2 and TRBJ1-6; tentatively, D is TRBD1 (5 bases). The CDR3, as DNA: TGTGCCAGCAGCACTCAGGGTGGCGGTTCACCCCTCCACTTT. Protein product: CASSTQGGGSPLHF.